These 27 T cell receptor beta chains originate from one sample sequenced in a study of T cells in Graves' hyperthyroidism and ophthalmopathy (dated by TCRdb to 2018 to 2020). Preparation of the library involved multiplex PCR. The instrument given in TCRdb is Illumina HiSeq 2000. The TCR beta CDR3 regions were amplified from RNA transcripts. The first round of RT-PCR for the TCR CDR3 was performed with the HTBI primer set and the Qiagen OneStep RT-PCR kit. TCRdb reworked the public reads: Q25 trimming with fastp, MiXCR clone assembly, productive beta chains retained. Rows merge per CDR3 protein into single entries with the most common DNA and genes. Across this sample there are some 440,000 distinct CDR3 sequences, with about a sixth seen only once. Approximately 7.5% of the sample is taken by the ten largest. The sample was blood. The receptors were sampled from a woman aged 18-29 years with Graves' hyperthyroidism.

This clonotype was seen ten or more times. The V gene is TRBV12-3 or TRBV12-4, the J gene TRBJ2-5, with D possibly being TRBD1 (5 bases). Trimming cost V 0 bases and J 5 bases, with 7 bases left between them. The CDR3 has 13 residues. This CDR3 reads CASSLAHRETQYF. The CDR3 region has the DNA TGTGCCAGCAGTTTAGCCCACAGGGAGACCCAGTACTTC.

This clonotype was counted many times. The V and J genes are TRBV18 and TRBJ2-7; 9 positions agree with TRBD1. The CDR3 has 14 amino acids. The V segment lost 4 bases and the J segment 5 bases; nucleotides outside the gene matches: 6. Germline CDR1 is KGHSH and CDR2 is LQKENI. This CDR3 is CASSRGTGYDEQYF. The CDR3 DNA reads as TGTGCCAGCTCACGGGGGACAGGGTACGACGAGCAGTACTTC.

CDR3 DNA: TGTGCCAGCAGTGAACTAGCGGGGGGTCGTTCACCTGGGGCCAACGTCCTGACTTTC. It encodes CASSELAGGRSPGANVLTF. This sequence joins TRBV6-1 and TRBJ2-6, with TRBD2 identical over 11 bases. Per germline, CDR1 MNHNS and CDR2 SASEGT. The CDR3 runs to 19 residues. V gave up 2 bases and J gave up 2 bases; unmatched junction bases: 8.

This clonotype came up many times. The chain is built from TRBV12-3 or TRBV12-4 and TRBJ2-2, with D hard to call. V lost 10 bases to trimming and J lost 2 bases, with 11 bases between them. This CDR3 is built from 13 residues. CDR3 DNA sequence: TGTGCCACATTACCCGCTAACACCGGGGAGCTGTTTTTT. Translating gives CATLPANTGELFF.

This clonotype was observed many times. The J gene is TRBJ2-2, the V gene TRBV3-1; D is uncertain. V was clipped by 4 bases and J by 4 bases, with 7 bases between them. The CDR3 runs 13 residues. The germline gives CDR1 LGHDT, CDR2 YNNKEL (reference sequence). The CDR3 spells CASSLTATGELFF. CDR3 nucleotide sequence: TGTGCCAGCAGCCTTACAGCCACCGGGGAGCTGTTTTTT.

This chain joins TRBV5-1 and TRBJ2-5; D is unclear. The CDR3 runs 12 residues. Germline V gives CDR1 SGHRS, CDR2 YFSETQ. The ends were cut back, 5 bases at V and 3 bases at J, with 8 bases in the middle. The CDR3 DNA sequence: TGCGCCAGCAGAGCCCAAGAAGAGACCCAGTACTTC. It translates to CASRAQEETQYF.

At least ten counts were recorded for this clonotype. The chain combines TRBV10-3 with TRBJ1-2; 10 bases line up with TRBD1. Germline V gene lookup returns CDR1 ENHRY and CDR2 SYGVKD. The CDR3 has 13 amino acids. V lost 4 bases to trimming and J lost 8 bases; unmatched junction nucleotides: 4. The CDR3, as DNA: TGTGCCATCAGTGGACAGGGGGCGCCGGGCTACACCTTC. It specifies CAISGQGAPGYTF.

This clonotype was seen ten or more times. The V call is TRBV12-3 or TRBV12-4, the J call TRBJ2-1; weak D call: TRBD1 (5 bases). The V and J ends lost 2 bases and 1 base respectively, with 9 bases between them. There are 15 residues in the CDR3. This CDR3 reads CASSLIKGSYNEQFF. The CDR3 coding sequence is TGTGCCAGCAGTTTAATTAAGGGGTCCTACAATGAGCAGTTCTTC.

The chain uses TRBV12-3 or TRBV12-4 and TRBJ2-5, with 15 bases fitting TRBD2. The junction had 6 bases not matched to a gene; V was cut back by 5 bases and J by 5 bases. This CDR3 has 16 residues. The CDR3 spells CASSAGLAGGPETQYF. The DNA for the CDR3 is TGTGCCAGCAGTGCCGGACTAGCGGGAGGGCCTGAGACCCAGTACTTC.

This clonotype was seen many times. Written as DNA, the CDR3 is TGTGCCATCAGTGACGGTCTAGCGGGAGGAGGTGGCACAGATACGCAGTATTTT. Protein product: CAISDGLAGGGGTDTQYF. The V call is TRBV10-3, the J call TRBJ2-3; 11 nucleotides line up with TRBD2. The germline CDR1 and CDR2 sequences are ENHRY and SYGVKD. The V gene end was trimmed by 3 bases and the J gene end by 1 base; junction bases not matched to a gene: 9. This CDR3 is 18 amino acids long.

The chain combines TRBV27 with TRBJ2-3, with a possible D match to TRBD2 (6 bases). The CDR3 runs 16 residues. CDR1 is MNHEY, CDR2 SMNVEV, per germline (reference sequence). V dropped 8 bases and J dropped 2 bases, with 20 bases sitting between them. The DNA for the CDR3 is TGTGCCAGCTTTCGGACTGGCGGGGCAACCACAGATACGCAGTATTTT. Amino acid sequence: CASFRTGGATTDTQYF.

This clonotype was picked up many times. The chain combines TRBV2 with TRBJ1-2, with a weak D call TRBD1 (6 bases). This CDR3 spans 13 amino acids. V dropped 1 base and J dropped 8 bases, with 11 bases sitting between them. CDR1 SNHLY and CDR2 FYNNEI come from the germline V gene. CDR3 region: CASSEVAGDGYTF. The CDR3 nucleotides are TGTGCCAGCAGTGAAGTGGCAGGGGACGGCTACACCTTC.

The DNA of the CDR3 is TGTGCCAGCAGCCCCAACGGGGGGCCTTACAATGAGCAGTTCTTC. Its protein product is CASSPNGGPYNEQFF. The rearrangement joins TRBV9 to TRBJ2-1; the D gene is possibly TRBD2 (7 bases). Trimming pared 4 bases from V and 4 bases from J, leaving 15 bases between. CDR3 length: 15 residues. Looked up from germline, CDR1 is SGDLS and CDR2 is YYNGEE. The full variable domain, its missing parts supplied by reference TRBV9 and TRBJ2-1, is DSGVTQTPKHLITATGQRVTLRCSPRSGDLSVYWYQQSLDQGLQFLIQYYNGEERAKGNILERFSAQQFPDLHSELNLSSLELGDSALYFCASSPNGGPYNEQFFGPGTRLTVL.

This clonotype was picked up many times. The chain couples TRBV5-1 to TRBJ2-5; 13 positions agree with TRBD2. The V segment lost 2 bases and the J segment 2 bases; nucleotides outside the gene matches: 3. Germline V gene lookup returns CDR1 SGHRS and CDR2 YFSETQ. The length of the CDR3 is 16 residues. For the CDR3, the DNA is TGCGCCAGCAGCTTCTTGACTAGCGGGGGGCAAGAGACCCAGTACTTC. Translated, it gives CASSFLTSGGQETQYF.

Many counts were recorded for this clonotype. This chain uses TRBV9 with TRBJ2-5, with 12 bases fitting TRBD2. The CDR3 covers 15 residues. Germline CDR1 SGDLS, CDR2 YYNGEE. Trimming at V came to 0 bases and at J to 4 bases, leaving 1 base not matched to a gene. For the CDR3, the DNA is TGTGCCAGCAGCGTAGGACTAGCGGGGGTAGAGACCCAGTACTTC. It specifies CASSVGLAGVETQYF.

The rearrangement uses TRBV12-3 or TRBV12-4 and TRBJ2-7; no definite D call. The V gene lost 3 bases and the J gene lost 5 bases, with 23 bases spanning the gap. CDR3 length: 17 amino acids. The CDR3 loop is CASSFVGSPRRNNEQYF. CDR3 DNA: TGTGCCAGCAGTTTTGTTGGGTCGCCACGACGTAATAACGAGCAGTACTTC.

On this clonotype itself: A junction end diverges from the germline sequence, so it may reflect a read error. In DNA form, the CDR3 reads TGTGCCAGCAGACGGGGTATCGGGGTGAATTCACTCCTCCACTTT. It yields the protein CASRRGIGVNSLLHF. This sequence joins TRBV27 and TRBJ1-6; no firm D call. This CDR3 region has 15 residues. Germline-derived CDR1 and CDR2 are MNHEY and SMNVEV (reference sequence).

This clonotype was detected many times. The chain joins TRBV20-1 to TRBJ2-5; 7 positions agree with TRBD2. The V segment lost 3 bases and the J segment 5 bases; nucleotides outside the gene matches: 15. The CDR3 sequence is 16 residues long. Germline CDR1 DFQATT, CDR2 SNEGSKA (reference sequence). The CDR3 reads CSASGEAGRLGETQYF. CDR3 nucleotide sequence: TGCAGTGCTAGTGGAGAAGCGGGGAGGTTAGGGGAGACCCAGTACTTC.

This clonotype has a count of ten or more. The rearrangement links TRBV6-1 to TRBJ2-3; 9 nucleotides line up with TRBD2. The CDR3 has 15 residues. Losses at the gene ends were 9 bases for V and 4 bases for J; bases not matched to a gene: 11. Germline V gives CDR1 MNHNS, CDR2 SASEGT. CDR3: CASRNSGSRADTQYF. In DNA form, the CDR3 reads TGTGCCAGTCGGAATAGCGGGAGTCGGGCAGATACGCAGTATTTT.

This clonotype came up many times. This rearrangement joins TRBV14 to TRBJ2-7; no clear D gene. Trimming stripped 1 base from V and 0 bases from J, with 7 bases between. The V gene's germline CDR1 is SGHDN and CDR2 FVKESK. CDR3 length equals 14 residues. DNA for the CDR3: TGTGCCAGCAGCCAAGTCCCAGCCTCCTACGAGCAGTACTTC. Translating it yields CASSQVPASYEQYF.

This clonotype was recorded at least ten times. The chain employs TRBV10-3 and TRBJ2-2; TRBD1 matches 7 bases. Germline V gene sequence: CDR1 ENHRY, CDR2 SYGVKD. V lost 6 bases to trimming and J lost 1 base; unmatched junction nucleotides: 8. CDR3 length: 16 residues. This chain's CDR3 is CAISPRQGGNTGELFF. Here the CDR3 DNA reads TGTGCCATCAGCCCCCGACAGGGCGGGAACACCGGGGAGCTGTTTTTT.

This clonotype was detected ten times or more. V usage is TRBV5-1 and J usage is TRBJ2-1, with 12 bases lining up with TRBD2. CDR1 and CDR2 (germline): SGHRS, YFSETQ. V lost 0 bases, J lost 7 bases, and 8 bases stayed unmatched. The CDR3 extends over 17 amino acids. The CDR3 bases are TGCGCCAGCAGCTTGGTCCTAGCGGGAGGGGCCGGGAATGAGCAGTTCTTC. Amino acid sequence: CASSLVLAGGAGNEQFF.

This clonotype was recorded many times. The rearrangement uses TRBV7-9 and TRBJ2-5, with TRBD1 matching over 8 bases. The germline V gene encodes CDR1 SEHNR and CDR2 FQNEAQ (reference sequence). Unmatched junction bases numbered 5, after V lost 1 base and J lost 1 base. CDR3 length: 16 residues. The CDR3 sequence is CASSLGWTGPQETQYF. The CDR3 coding sequence is TGTGCCAGCAGCTTAGGTTGGACAGGGCCCCAAGAGACCCAGTACTTC.

V is TRBV7-2 and J is TRBJ2-3; 8 bases agree with TRBD2. After removal of 6 bases from V and 0 bases from J, the junction contained 14 bases not matched to a gene. Germline assignment: CDR1 SGHTA and CDR2 FQGNSA. CDR3 length: 18 amino acids. The CDR3 sequence is CASSSGGGPLSSTDTQYF. CDR3 DNA: TGTGCCAGCAGTTCCGGGGGGGGGCCCCTATCTAGCACAGATACGCAGTATTTT.

This clonotype has ten or more counts. This chain connects TRBV19 to TRBJ1-5; D is undetermined. CDR1 LNHDA and CDR2 SQIVND come from the germline V gene (reference sequence). Trimming cost V 2 bases and J 6 bases, with 11 bases left between them. The CDR3 extends over 14 amino acids. In DNA form, the CDR3 reads TGTGCCAGTAGTATACCGGGTTCTGGTCAGCCCCAGCATTTT. This sequence encodes CASSIPGSGQPQHF.

This clonotype was counted a few times. V gene TRBV3-1 combines with J gene TRBJ1-6; D gene ambiguous. Per the germline V gene, CDR1 is LGHDT and CDR2 is YNNKEL (reference sequence). This CDR3 region has 19 residues. V lost 0 bases and J lost 0, with 15 bases in between. For the CDR3, the DNA is TGTGCCAGCAGCCAAGATTTCACAGTTAGGAGCTCCTATAATTCACCCCTCCACTTT. Amino acids: CASSQDFTVRSSYNSPLHF.

In its sample, this clonotype was seen a few times. The chain recombines TRBV28 with TRBJ1-5; D might be TRBD1 (5 bases). The CDR3 has 14 amino acids. The V and J ends lost 3 bases and 2 bases respectively, with 8 bases between them. The germline CDR1 and CDR2 sequences are MDHEN and SYDVKM. CDR3 coding DNA: TGTGCCAGCAGTTTCTGGGGGGGCAATCAGCCCCAGCATTTT. Amino acids: CASSFWGGNQPQHF.